Below, 28 T cell receptor beta chains from the same sample are listed, as sequenced in a study of untreated major depressive disorder. TCRdb's copy holds only in-frame clones and misses some; the assay was immunoSEQ multiplex PCR. Altogether about 21,000 clones are present, nearly 90% being singletons, with the ten largest covering 0.45% to 0.55%. Sequences were obtained from CD4+ T cells from PBMCs. The receptors here all came from a woman in her 40s in good health.

The DNA for the CDR3 is TGTGCCAGCACCACGGGGGCTAGCGGGTTCGAGGATACGCAGTATTTT. Encoded protein: CASTTGASGFEDTQYF. This chain joins TRBV5-4 and TRBJ2-3; 8 nucleotides match TRBD2. The CDR3 is made up of 16 amino acids. Germline V lookup: CDR1 SGHNT, CDR2 YYREEE (reference sequence). The trim removed 6 bases at V and 6 bases at J, leaving 15 bases unmatched.

Worth noting for this clone: Its ends do not fully match the called genes, so a read error is possible. The chain joins TRBV7-7 to TRBJ2-5, with a possible D match to TRBD2 (6 bases). The length of the CDR3 is 13 residues. Germline lookup yields CDR1 SSHAT and CDR2 FNYEAQ (reference sequence). CDR3 nucleotides: TGTGCTAGCAGCTTAGAGCCCGGGAGGACCCAGTACTTC. Translation: CASSLEPGRTQYF.

The chain recombines TRBV4-3 with TRBJ1-4; a possible D gene is TRBD1 (5 bases). CDR1 and CDR2 (germline): LGHNA, YSLEER. With 4 bases removed from V and 7 bases from J, the gap between germline ends came to 19 bases. The length of the CDR3 is 16 residues. The CDR3 sequence: CASSPGRRELGEKLFF. As DNA, the CDR3 is TGCGCCAGCAGCCCAGGGCGCCGGGAGCTGGGTGAAAAACTGTTTTTT.

The J gene is TRBJ1-3, the V gene TRBV9; no clear D gene. Deletions cut 0 bases from V and 4 bases from J, with 17 bases between. The CDR3 covers 17 residues. Germline CDR1 SGDLS, CDR2 YYNGEE. CDR3 protein: CASSVGMVGVPGNTIYF. Here the CDR3 DNA reads TGTGCCAGCAGCGTAGGCATGGTTGGAGTCCCCGGAAACACCATATATTTT.

The chain joins TRBV2 to TRBJ1-2, with 10 bases aligning to TRBD1. CDR1 SNHLY and CDR2 FYNNEI come from the germline V gene. CDR3 length: 14 amino acids. With V trimmed by 7 bases and J by 4 bases, 6 bases remained unmatched. The CDR3 region has the DNA TGTGCCAGCACCGGACAGGGGGTTAGCTATGGCTACACCTTC. Protein: CASTGQGVSYGYTF. Full variable domain (missing parts from reference TRBV2 and TRBJ1-2): EPEVTQTPSHQVTQMGQEVILRCVPISNHLYFYWYRQILGQKVEFLVSFYNNEISEKSEIFDDQFSVERPDGSNFTLKIRSTKLEDSAMYFCASTGQGVSYGYTFGSGTRLTVV.

The chain is built from TRBV21-1 and TRBJ1-1; no check of the table's D call, TRBD1, against the DNA was made. TRBV21-1 corresponds to a pseudogene. The CDR3 loop spans 14 amino acids. In DNA, the CDR3 is TGTGCCACCTATAGAGGGGGCTGTGACACTGAAGCTTTCTTT. Its translation: CATYRGGCDTEAFF.

The gene calls are TRBV5-1 and TRBJ2-1, with 8 bases lining up with TRBD2. Germline values: CDR1 SGHRS, CDR2 YFSETQ. The V and J ends lost 4 bases and 0 bases, in that order; junction bases with no gene match: 3. The CDR3 loop spans 15 amino acids. CDR3: CASSRAGVSYNEQFF. The CDR3 DNA sequence: TGCGCCAGCAGCCGAGCGGGAGTCTCCTACAATGAGCAGTTCTTC.

CDR3 in amino acids: CASRETGSGDTGELFF. The CDR3 nucleotides are TGTGCCAGCAGAGAAACCGGGTCGGGGGACACCGGGGAGCTGTTTTTT. This chain joins TRBV6-4 and TRBJ2-2; TRBD2 might be the D (6 bases). V gave up 6 bases and J gave up 3 bases, with 17 bases separating them. The CDR3 spans 16 residues. CDR1 is MRHNA, CDR2 SNTAGT, per germline.

The genes are TRBV28 and TRBJ2-1; 10 bases are a match to TRBD1. V dropped 8 bases and J dropped 7; count of bases not matched to a gene: 5. CDR3 length: 13 residues. Per the germline V gene, CDR1 is MDHEN and CDR2 is SYDVKM. The CDR3 protein is CASFAGQGNEQFF. CDR3 coding DNA: TGTGCCAGCTTCGCGGGACAGGGGAATGAGCAGTTCTTC. Full variable domain (rest looked up from reference TRBV28 and TRBJ2-1): DVKVTQSSRYLVKRTGEKVFLECVQDMDHENMFWYRQDPGLGLRLIYFSYDVKMKEKGDIPEGYSVSREKKERFSLILESASTNQTSMYLCASFAGQGNEQFFGPGTRLTVL.

The chain joins TRBV14 to TRBJ1-1; no definite D call. Looked up from germline, CDR1 is SGHDN and CDR2 is FVKESK. V lost 1 base and J lost 3, with 15 bases in between. The CDR3 contains 16 residues. This CDR3 is CASSQVRAQWDTEAFF. CDR3 DNA sequence: TGTGCCAGCAGCCAAGTCCGGGCCCAATGGGACACTGAAGCTTTCTTT.

This clone has only one observation. The CDR3 region is CASSPRHSYEQYF. CDR3 DNA: TGTGCCAGCTCACCGCGGCACTCCTACGAGCAGTACTTC. The rearrangement uses TRBV18 and TRBJ2-7; D remains ambiguous. The germline V gene has CDR1 KGHSH and CDR2 LQKENI. Trimming shortened V by 3 bases and J by 0 bases, and 6 bases separated the two germline ends. The CDR3 loop spans 13 amino acids.

The V call is TRBV10-2, the J call TRBJ2-7; 9 bases fit TRBD1. Trimming removed 6 bases from V and 1 base from J; junction bases left unmatched: 4. The germline V gene encodes CDR1 WSHSY and CDR2 SAAADI. The CDR3 is 14 residues long. Here the CDR3 DNA reads TGCGCCAGCAGGGGACAGGGAGGGTCCTACGAGCAGTACTTC. This gives the protein CASRGQGGSYEQYF.

The V gene is TRBV19, the J gene TRBJ1-5, with D tentatively TRBD1 (6 bases). The germline gives CDR1 LNHDA, CDR2 SQIVND (reference sequence). The CDR3 totals 16 residues. The V and J ends lost 6 bases and 0 bases respectively, with 15 bases between them. The DNA of the CDR3 is TGTGCCAGTAGCACCGAGACAGGATATAGCAATCAGCCCCAGCATTTT. Residues: CASSTETGYSNQPQHF.

The chain links TRBV19 to TRBJ1-1, with D hard to call. Germline CDR1 is LNHDA and CDR2 is SQIVND (reference sequence). This CDR3 is 14 amino acids long. Deletions cut 3 bases from V and 9 bases from J, with 17 bases between. The CDR3 DNA reads TGTGCCAGTAGTATGGCAGGCCTCGAGCGGAAAGCTTTCTTT. Translation: CASSMAGLERKAFF.

The CDR3 here is CSVAGWGGQPQHF. The CDR3 coding sequence is TGCAGCGTTGCCGGGTGGGGGGGCCAGCCCCAGCATTTT. The genes are TRBV29-1 and TRBJ1-5; possibly TRBD1 for D (6 bases). Germline-derived CDR1 and CDR2 are SQVTM and ANQGSEA. V was trimmed by 4 bases and J by 7 bases, leaving 14 bases between them. This CDR3 region has 13 residues.

V and J are TRBV10-2 and TRBJ2-2; D unresolved. The V gene lost 2 bases and the J gene lost 3 bases, with 4 bases spanning the gap. The germline CDR1 and CDR2 sequences are WSHSY and SAAADI. CDR3 size: 13 residues. CDR3: CASSETDTGELFF. CDR3 nucleotide sequence: TGCGCCAGCAGTGAGACAGACACCGGGGAGCTGTTTTTT.

The chain employs TRBV5-1 and TRBJ1-2; 7 bases line up with TRBD1. The CDR3 loop spans 15 amino acids. Germline-derived CDR1 and CDR2 are SGHRS and YFSETQ. V shed 2 bases and J 8 bases; nucleotides not matched to a gene: 12. The CDR3 coding sequence is TGCGCCAGCAGCTTCGGGACAGCTGAACTCGGGGGCTACACCTTC. Encoded protein: CASSFGTAELGGYTF.

V and J are TRBV2 and TRBJ1-1; possible D gene TRBD1, 6 bases. The CDR3 length is 14 residues. Germline V lookup: CDR1 SNHLY, CDR2 FYNNEI. The V gene lost 5 bases and the J gene lost 3 bases, with 13 bases spanning the gap. The CDR3 is CASSPDRTYTEAFF. The CDR3 DNA reads TGTGCCAGCAGTCCGGACAGAACTTACACTGAAGCTTTCTTT.

The chain recombines TRBV28 with TRBJ1-2; D ambiguous. CDR3 length: 13 amino acids. The germline CDR1 and CDR2 sequences are MDHEN and SYDVKM. Deletions cut 4 bases from V and 4 bases from J, with 10 bases between. The chain's CDR3 is CASSSGQTYGYTF. The CDR3, as DNA: TGTGCCAGCAGTTCAGGCCAGACCTATGGCTACACCTTC.

CDR3 in amino acids: CASSQGDGQGYEQYF. The CDR3 nucleotides are TGTGCCAGCAGCCAAGGAGACGGACAGGGCTACGAGCAGTACTTC. V usage is TRBV4-2 and J usage is TRBJ2-7; 8 positions agree with TRBD1. With V trimmed by 1 base and J by 3 bases, 5 bases remained unmatched. CDR1 is LGHNA, CDR2 YNFKEQ, per germline. This CDR3 spans 15 amino acids.

This clone has just one count. This chain connects TRBV6-5 to TRBJ1-1, with a possible D match to TRBD1 (6 bases). The germline CDR1 and CDR2 sequences are MNHEY and SVGAGI. Trimming pared 5 bases from V and 1 base from J, leaving 14 bases between. This CDR3 has 15 residues. As DNA, the CDR3 is TGTGCCAGCAGTACAGGGTATAATCGGAACACTGAAGCTTTCTTT. It specifies CASSTGYNRNTEAFF.

V gene TRBV2 combines with J gene TRBJ2-3; TRBD2 agrees at 13 bases. The ends lost 6 bases at V and 1 base at J; junction bases unmatched: 4. The CDR3 totals 16 residues. The germline V gene has CDR1 SNHLY and CDR2 FYNNEI. CDR3 bases: TGTGCCAGCAGCCTTGGACTAGCGGGAGGCACAGATACGCAGTATTTT. It yields the protein CASSLGLAGGTDTQYF.

The table lists this clone with a count of one. CDR3 in DNA: TGTGCCAGCAGCCCATTTAGCTCCTACGAGCAGTACTTC. Its translation: CASSPFSSYEQYF. The chain uses TRBV7-2 and TRBJ2-7, with D unresolved. The V gene's germline CDR1 is SGHTA and CDR2 FQGNSA. The CDR3 length is 13 residues. Trimming cost V 5 bases and J 0 bases, with 8 bases left between them.

The chain combines TRBV6-1 with TRBJ1-5; tentatively, D is TRBD1 (5 bases). CDR3 size: 16 residues. Germline CDR1 is MNHNS and CDR2 is SASEGT. Trimming shortened V by 2 bases and J by 0 bases, and 11 bases separated the two germline ends. CDR3 sequence: CASSERRDYSNQPQHF. The CDR3 DNA reads as TGTGCCAGCAGTGAACGCAGGGATTATAGCAATCAGCCCCAGCATTTT.

The rearrangement uses TRBV14 and TRBJ1-4, with no clear D. This CDR3 is built from 14 residues. V was cut by 3 bases and J by 7 bases, with 12 bases left in between. CDR1 SGHDN and CDR2 FVKESK come from the germline V gene. The CDR3 DNA reads as TGTGCCAGCAGCCAGGCCCCTTGGGGTGAAAAACTGTTTTTT. Amino acids: CASSQAPWGEKLFF.

The V and J genes are TRBV2 and TRBJ1-2, with D perhaps TRBD1 (5 bases). Germline V lookup: CDR1 SNHLY, CDR2 FYNNEI. The CDR3 is made up of 14 amino acids. Trimming cost V 7 bases and J 1 base, with 13 bases left between them. The CDR3 DNA reads TGTGCCAGCACCCCTGGGGGAAGTAACTATGGCTACACCTTC. This gives the protein CASTPGGSNYGYTF. Based on the CDR3 plus reference TRBV2 and TRBJ1-2, the full variable domain is EPEVTQTPSHQVTQMGQEVILRCVPISNHLYFYWYRQILGQKVEFLVSFYNNEISEKSEIFDDQFSVERPDGSNFTLKIRSTKLEDSAMYFCASTPGGSNYGYTFGSGTRLTVV.

The chain combines TRBV12-5 with TRBJ1-1; D gene uncertain. Deletions cut 0 bases from V and 1 base from J, with 3 bases between. The CDR3 contains 13 residues. Germline loops: CDR1 LGHNT, CDR2 FRNRAP. The CDR3 spells CASGLVENTEAFF. CDR3 nucleotides: TGTGCTAGTGGTTTGGTAGAGAACACTGAAGCTTTCTTT.

The rearrangement links TRBV4-3 to TRBJ1-6, with TRBD1 matching over 12 bases. The CDR3 extends over 18 amino acids. Trimming took 0 bases from V and 7 from J; bases not matched to a gene: 7. Germline V lookup: CDR1 LGHNA, CDR2 YSLEER. In nucleotides, the CDR3 is TGCGCCAGCAGCCAAGACCCGGGACAGGGGGCGTCGAATTCACCCCTCCACTTT. This gives the protein CASSQDPGQGASNSPLHF.